What follows are 6 T cell receptor beta chains derived from one specimen sequenced in a study of graft-versus-host responses after intestinal transplantation. Only in-frame clones appear in the TCRdb table, and some are missing; sequencing was by immunoSEQ multiplex PCR. This table holds 16,000 or so clones, over 90% found once. Here the sequenced sample was PBMCs, taken 23 days after intestinal transplant. The source is a human patient who received an intestinal transplant, so some T cells may come from the graft donor.

CDR3 bases: TGTGCCAGCAGTTACCGAGCTGGTGAGCAGTTCTTC. The encoded protein is CASSYRAGEQFF. The J gene is TRBJ2-1, the V gene TRBV27; D ambiguous. Germline V lookup: CDR1 MNHEY, CDR2 SMNVEV (reference sequence). The CDR3 length is 12 residues. V was cut by 4 bases and J by 9 bases, with 10 bases left in between.

This chain uses TRBV5-6 with TRBJ1-5; TRBD1 agrees at 10 bases. This CDR3 is built from 17 residues. Germline trimming cut 3 bases from V and 5 bases from J; bases unmatched to any gene: 11. Germline lookup yields CDR1 SGHDT and CDR2 YYEEEE. CDR3 DNA: TGTGCCAGCAGCTCTTCAACAGGGACAGGGGAGGATCAGCCCCAGCATTTT. It yields the protein CASSSSTGTGEDQPQHF.

This clone was observed a handful of times. V and J are TRBV6-6 and TRBJ1-4; D unclear. Trimming removed 0 bases from V and 8 bases from J, with 4 bases in between. The CDR3 is 12 residues long. Germline CDR1 and CDR2: MNHNY and SVGAGI (reference sequence). Here the CDR3 reads CASSYSGEKLFF. CDR3 coding DNA: TGTGCCAGCAGTTACTCGGGAGAAAAACTGTTTTTT.

V is TRBV9 and J is TRBJ2-1; weak D call: TRBD1 (6 bases). Germline V gene data show CDR1 as SGDLS and CDR2 as YYNGEE. Trimming pared 1 base from V and 4 bases from J, leaving 12 bases between. This CDR3 is 15 amino acids long. The CDR3 sequence: CASSVSGTTYNEQFF. The DNA of the CDR3 is TGTGCCAGCAGCGTATCCGGGACAACATACAATGAGCAGTTCTTC.

The chain has TRBV2 and TRBJ2-1; 9 bases fit TRBD2. With 6 bases clipped from V and 6 bases from J, the junction kept 6 bases outside the gene matches. The CDR3 has 14 residues. Germline CDR1 is SNHLY and CDR2 is FYNNEI. The CDR3 protein is CASRGTSRGNEQFF. CDR3 nucleotides: TGTGCCAGCAGGGGGACTAGCAGAGGCAATGAGCAGTTCTTC.

The V gene is TRBV27, the J gene TRBJ1-5; D gene uncertain. V was pared by 6 bases and J by 3 bases, with 12 bases between. Germline CDR1 is MNHEY and CDR2 is SMNVEV (reference sequence). The CDR3 is 14 residues long. The CDR3 DNA reads TGTGCCAGCAGCCCCGCCGGATTCAATCAGCCCCAGCATTTT. As protein: CASSPAGFNQPQHF.